This T cell receptor beta chain originates from a study of OX40 agonist ivuxolimab in advanced cancers. In germline, CDR1 is SGHRS, CDR2 YFSETQ. V was shortened by 4 bases and J by 0 bases, with 8 bases between the two germline ends. This CDR3 comprises 14 residues. Comment on this clone: Its antigen is unknown.

The table came from immunoSEQ multiplex PCR; TCRdb's copy has only in-frame clones and leaves some out. The sample records roughly 77,000 clones, 92% being singletons. Study-wide results and limits: The study found among the lowest clonal expansion in partial responders at 0.1-3.0 mg/kg. Not determined was the antigen specificity of the expanded peripheral T cells.

The V and J genes are TRBV5-1 and TRBJ1-3; D unresolved. The sequences come from CD4+ or CD8+ T cells sorted from blood, collected in a trial of the OX40 agonist ivuxolimab. The TCR was taken from an adult with an advanced solid tumor such as melanoma, head and neck, liver or kidney cancer. CDR3 residues: CASSLDLSGNTIYF. The CDR3 DNA follows: TGCGCCAGCAGCCTGGACCTCTCTGGAAACACCATATATTTT.